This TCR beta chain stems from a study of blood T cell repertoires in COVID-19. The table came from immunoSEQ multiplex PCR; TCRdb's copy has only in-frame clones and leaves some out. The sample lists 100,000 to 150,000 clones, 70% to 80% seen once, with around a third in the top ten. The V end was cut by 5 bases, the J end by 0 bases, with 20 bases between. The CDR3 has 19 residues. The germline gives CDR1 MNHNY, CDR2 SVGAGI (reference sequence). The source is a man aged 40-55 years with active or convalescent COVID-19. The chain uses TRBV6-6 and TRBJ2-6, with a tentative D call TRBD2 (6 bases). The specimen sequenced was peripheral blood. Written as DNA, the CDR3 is TGTGCCAGCAGTCAAAGGGCGGGACGGTCTCTCTCTGGGGCCAACGTCCTGACTTTC. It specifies CASSQRAGRSLSGANVLTF.